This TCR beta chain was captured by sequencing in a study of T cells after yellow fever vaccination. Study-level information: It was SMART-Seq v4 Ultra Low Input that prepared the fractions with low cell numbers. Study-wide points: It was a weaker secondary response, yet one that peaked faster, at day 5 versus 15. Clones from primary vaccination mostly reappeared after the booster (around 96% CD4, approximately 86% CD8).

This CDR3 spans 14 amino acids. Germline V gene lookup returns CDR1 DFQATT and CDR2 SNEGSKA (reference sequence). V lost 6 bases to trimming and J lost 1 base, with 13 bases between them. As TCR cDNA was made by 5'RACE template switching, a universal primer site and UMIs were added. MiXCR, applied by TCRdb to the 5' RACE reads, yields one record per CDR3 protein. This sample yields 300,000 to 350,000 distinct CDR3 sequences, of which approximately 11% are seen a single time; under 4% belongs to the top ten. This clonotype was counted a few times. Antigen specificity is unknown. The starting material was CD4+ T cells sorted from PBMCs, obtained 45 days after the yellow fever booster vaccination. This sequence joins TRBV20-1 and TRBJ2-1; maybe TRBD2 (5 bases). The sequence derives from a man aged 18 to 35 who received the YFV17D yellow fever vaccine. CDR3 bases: TGCAGTGCCACGGAGGCCTTATCCTACAATGAGCAGTTCTTC. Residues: CSATEALSYNEQFF.